This TCR beta chain is from a study of T cells in Graves' hyperthyroidism and ophthalmopathy. Study outcomes and limitations: Most clonotypes expanded in thyroid above 0.001 were likewise present in blood. Ophthalmopathy stood apart from stable hyperthyroidism in a 13 V-J model.

The V segment lost 5 bases and the J segment 6 bases; nucleotides outside the gene matches: 12. CDR3 length: 15 residues. Germline V CDR1 and CDR2: LGHDT, YNNKEL (reference sequence). Diagnostic assessment was based on clinical symptoms, serum thyroxine and TRAb, thyroid ultrasound and orbital computed tomography. On this clonotype: Its antigen is not identified.

TCR beta CDR3 sequences were amplified from RNA transcripts. The HTBI primer set drove a first-round RT-PCR of the TCR CDR3. Via MiXCR, TCRdb re-called the multiplex PCR reads, giving one row per CDR3 protein. The table lists about 420,000 distinct CDR3 sequences, 15% to 18% of them singletons. The source material was blood. The TCR comes from a young woman with Graves' hyperthyroidism. This rearrangement joins TRBV3-1 to TRBJ2-7, with 8 positions matching TRBD2. CDR3 residues: CASSSRVEAGAEQYF. The CDR3 coding sequence is TGTGCCAGCAGCTCGCGTGTGGAAGCGGGGGCCGAGCAGTACTTC.